This entry lists 22 T cell receptor beta chains sequenced from one sample in a study of blood T cell repertoires in COVID-19. Data came from immunoSEQ multiplex PCR; TCRdb stores just in-frame clones and leaves some out. The repertoire holds about 220,000 clones, with around 80% as singletons. The sample consisted of peripheral blood. All receptors come from a man under 40 with active or convalescent COVID-19.

The rearrangement joins TRBV12-3 or TRBV12-4 to TRBJ2-1; D is unresolved. V was cut by 1 base and J by 12 bases, with 7 bases left in between. This CDR3 spans 11 amino acids. The CDR3 spells CASSLERRQFF. DNA of the CDR3: TGTGCCAGCAGTTTAGAAAGGAGGCAGTTCTTC.

This rearrangement joins TRBV9 to TRBJ1-4; D perhaps matches TRBD1 (5 bases). Trimming pared 3 bases from V and 0 bases from J, leaving 6 bases between. CDR1 and CDR2 (germline): SGDLS, YYNGEE. This CDR3 region has 14 residues. The CDR3 spells CASSGGATNEKLFF. The CDR3 coding sequence is TGTGCCAGCAGCGGGGGGGCAACTAATGAAAAACTGTTTTTT.

This clone occurred a few times. The V call is TRBV10-3, the J call TRBJ2-5; 11 bases line up with TRBD1. Per the germline V gene, CDR1 is ENHRY and CDR2 is SYGVKD. V dropped 5 bases and J dropped 2; count of bases not matched to a gene: 7. The CDR3 covers 16 residues. The DNA for the CDR3 is TGTGCCATCAGTCCCCGGGACAGGGGGTATCAAGAGACCCAGTACTTC. It yields the protein CAISPRDRGYQETQYF.

This chain uses TRBV4-2 with TRBJ2-2; TRBD1 aligns across 9 bases. CDR1 is LGHNA and CDR2 is YNFKEQ in the germline V gene. J was trimmed by 2 bases and V by 4 bases; bases with no gene match: 5. This CDR3 has 16 amino acids. The CDR3 loop is CASSPQGQGNTGELFF. CDR3 bases: TGTGCCAGCAGCCCCCAGGGACAGGGCAACACCGGGGAGCTGTTTTTT.

The DNA of the CDR3 is TGTGCCAGCAGCCCGGGGACTACTGAAGCTTTCTTT. Translated: CASSPGTTEAFF. This chain uses TRBV5-4 with TRBJ1-1; D perhaps matches TRBD1 (5 bases). V was clipped by 4 bases and J by 5 bases, with 9 bases between them. Germline V gene lookup returns CDR1 SGHNT and CDR2 YYREEE (reference sequence). This CDR3 contains 12 residues. Variable domain in full (rest from reference TRBV5-4 and TRBJ1-1): ETGVTQSPTHLIKTRGQQVTLRCSSQSGHNTVSWYQQALGQGPQFIFQYYREEENGRGNFPPRFSGLQFPNYSSELNVNALELDDSALYLCASSPGTTEAFFGQGTRLTVV.

The chain is built from TRBV19 and TRBJ2-1; 7 bases align to TRBD1. V lost 6 bases to trimming and J lost 6 bases; unmatched junction nucleotides: 11. Germline assignment: CDR1 LNHDA and CDR2 SQIVND (reference sequence). This CDR3 has 15 amino acids. The CDR3 coding sequence is TGTGCCAGTAGACCACCGGGACAGCTAGCCAATGAGCAGTTCTTC. Translating gives CASRPPGQLANEQFF.

This clone was observed at least ten times. The V call is TRBV30, the J call TRBJ1-2; 12 bases line up with TRBD1. Germline CDR1 GTSNPN, CDR2 SVGIG (reference sequence). The CDR3 has 16 residues. V shed 3 bases, J shed 0 bases, and the junction held 5 bases outside the gene matches. CDR3 nucleotides: TGTGCCTGGAGGGGGACAGGGGGCTTAGCTAACTATGGCTACACCTTC. Encoded protein: CAWRGTGGLANYGYTF. The variable domain in full, completed from reference TRBV30 and TRBJ1-2, reads SQTIHQWPATLVQPVGSPLSLECTVEGTSNPNLYWYRQAAGRGLQLLFYSVGIGQISSEVPQNLSASRPQDRQFILSSKKLLLSDSGFYLCAWRGTGGLANYGYTFGSGTRLTVV.

The rearrangement uses TRBV24-1 and TRBJ1-4; 7 nucleotides match TRBD1. The CDR3 covers 14 residues. The trim removed 3 bases at V and 8 bases at J, leaving 5 bases unmatched. Germline V gene sequence: CDR1 KGHDR, CDR2 SFDVKD. The chain's CDR3 is CATSDPGTDEKLFF. In DNA, the CDR3 is TGTGCCACCAGTGATCCCGGGACAGACGAAAAACTGTTTTTT.

On this clone itself: Compared with germline, one end of the junction differs, possibly owing to a read error. The rearrangement joins TRBV2 to TRBJ1-2, with 8 bases matching TRBD1. Germline values: CDR1 SNHLY, CDR2 FYNNEI. This CDR3 is 13 amino acids long. The CDR3 spells CASREGQGQGYTF. Here the CDR3 DNA reads TGTGCCAGCAGGGAAGGACAGGGTCAAGGCTACACCTTC.

V usage is TRBV18 and J usage is TRBJ1-1; 9 bases align to TRBD1. The CDR3 runs 14 residues. V shed 6 bases, J shed 5 bases, and the junction held 7 bases outside the gene matches. Per germline, CDR1 KGHSH and CDR2 LQKENI. Here the CDR3 DNA reads TGTGCCAGCTCCCGCTGGACAGGGGAAACTGAAGCTTTCTTT. Its translation: CASSRWTGETEAFF.

Here the CDR3 reads CASSGGQNSYNEQFF. The CDR3 DNA sequence: TGTGCCAGCAGCGGGGGACAGAATAGTTACAATGAGCAGTTCTTC. This rearrangement joins TRBV2 to TRBJ2-1, with a weak D call TRBD1 (7 bases). CDR3 length: 15 amino acids. CDR1 and CDR2 from the germline V gene are SNHLY and FYNNEI. The V end lost 6 bases, the J end lost 4 bases, and 16 bases lay between the germline ends.

This rearrangement joins TRBV11-3 to TRBJ2-3; tentatively, D is TRBD1 (6 bases). This CDR3 contains 15 residues. The V gene's germline CDR1 is SGHNT and CDR2 YENEEA. V gave up 5 bases and J gave up 4 bases, with 16 bases separating them. CDR3 sequence (DNA): TGTGCCAGCAGCCCCGGGGTAAAGGGGGCAGATACGCAGTATTTT. As protein: CASSPGVKGADTQYF.

The chain has TRBV6-5 and TRBJ1-1; D possibly corresponds to TRBD1 (5 bases). CDR3 length: 14 amino acids. The V gene lost 2 bases and the J gene lost 0 bases, with 7 bases spanning the gap. Per the germline V gene, CDR1 is MNHEY and CDR2 is SVGAGI. In nucleotides, the CDR3 is TGTGCCAGCAGTTACGGGGGGATGAACACTGAAGCTTTCTTT. As protein: CASSYGGMNTEAFF.

The chain has TRBV5-1 and TRBJ2-1, with 7 bases that match TRBD1. Germline V gene lookup returns CDR1 SGHRS and CDR2 YFSETQ. V dropped 4 bases and J dropped 5; count of bases not matched to a gene: 9. The CDR3 contains 15 residues. The CDR3 DNA reads TGCGCCAGCAGCCACTTCCGACAGGGAAACAATGAGCAGTTCTTC. It codes for CASSHFRQGNNEQFF.

The V and J genes are TRBV27 and TRBJ2-7, with 12 bases aligning to TRBD2. CDR1 is MNHEY and CDR2 is SMNVEV in the germline V gene (reference sequence). The J segment lost 3 bases and the V segment lost 9 bases, leaving 15 bases of the junction unmatched. The CDR3 has 17 amino acids. CDR3 DNA sequence: TGTGCCAGTCCATACGATCCCGGACTAGCGGGGCACTACGAGCAGTACTTC. Protein: CASPYDPGLAGHYEQYF.

The chain recombines TRBV19 with TRBJ2-3; 7 positions agree with TRBD2. The V gene's germline CDR1 is LNHDA and CDR2 SQIVND (reference sequence). V was clipped by 9 bases and J by 0 bases; unmatched bases: 6. The CDR3 has 14 residues. CDR3 bases: TGTGCCAGCCGGGACTATCATAGCACAGATACGCAGTATTTT. Translating it yields CASRDYHSTDTQYF.

This clone has just a few counts. J is TRBJ1-6 and V is TRBV6-6, with TRBD1 matching 8 bases. The CDR3 loop spans 16 amino acids. CDR1 is MNHNY, CDR2 SVGAGI, per germline (reference sequence). Trimming took 6 bases from V and 7 from J; bases not matched to a gene: 11. The CDR3 spells CASRPQGQGANSPLHF. The DNA of the CDR3 is TGTGCCAGCAGACCGCAGGGGCAGGGGGCAAATTCACCCCTCCACTTT.

The gene calls are TRBV6-2 or TRBV6-3 and TRBJ1-5, with unresolved D. This CDR3 contains 13 residues. Germline V gene data show CDR1 as MNHEY and CDR2 as SVGEGT. The ends were cut back, 3 bases at V and 3 bases at J, with 6 bases in the middle. CDR3 coding DNA: TGTGCCAGCAGTTATCTTTACAATCAGCCCCAGCATTTT. Its translation: CASSYLYNQPQHF.

The gene calls are TRBV27 and TRBJ2-2, with TRBD2 as a possible D gene (5 bases). Deletions cut 0 bases from V and 8 bases from J, with 22 bases between. CDR3 length equals 18 residues. CDR1 is MNHEY and CDR2 is SMNVEV in the germline V gene (reference sequence). The CDR3 is CASSLSIEGMIQGGELFF. CDR3 DNA sequence: TGTGCCAGCAGTTTATCGATCGAGGGTATGATACAAGGAGGGGAGCTGTTTTTT.

The CDR3: CASSQASGNTIYF. The CDR3 DNA reads as TGTGCCAGCAGCCAGGCCAGTGGAAACACCATATATTTT. The chain links TRBV14 to TRBJ1-3; no definite D call. Trimming removed 3 bases from V and 3 bases from J, with 6 bases in between. Germline values: CDR1 SGHDN, CDR2 FVKESK. This CDR3 has 13 amino acids.

This chain links TRBV30 with TRBJ2-1; 11 bases are a match to TRBD2. This CDR3 is 19 amino acids long. Germline lookup yields CDR1 GTSNPN and CDR2 SVGIG (reference sequence). V lost 0 bases, J lost 0 bases, and 10 bases stayed unmatched. CDR3: CAWSVSGLAASGSYNEQFF. CDR3 nucleotides: TGTGCCTGGAGTGTCTCGGGACTAGCGGCCTCCGGCTCCTACAATGAGCAGTTCTTC.

The V gene is TRBV3-1 (or the pseudogene TRBV3-2), the J gene TRBJ1-1; TRBD1 aligns across 10 bases. The CDR3 length is 15 residues. Germline assignment: CDR1 LGHDT and CDR2 YNNKEL (reference sequence). J gave up 5 bases and V 4 bases, and 7 bases lay outside the gene matches. This CDR3 is CASSPRTGGGTEAFF. DNA of the CDR3: TGTGCCAGCAGCCCTAGGACAGGGGGTGGGACTGAAGCTTTCTTT.